This TCR beta chain appears in the sequencing data of a study of control samples from healthy donors and cancer patients. The table lists this clone with a few counts. Profiling relied on immunoSEQ multiplex PCR, and the TCRdb table lists in-frame clones only, not all of them. The sample has 150,000 to 200,000 clones; around 88% are singletons. The CDR3 covers 15 residues. Per germline, CDR1 LNHDA and CDR2 SQIVND (reference sequence). V was cut by 8 bases and J by 3 bases, with 19 bases left in between. V is TRBV19 and J is TRBJ2-5; possibly TRBD1 for D (9 bases). The clonotype originates from a man aged 18 to 30 in good health. Sequences were obtained from blood. The chain's CDR3 is CASGSGRQGEETQYF. CDR3 in DNA: TGTGCCAGTGGAAGCGGGAGACAGGGGGAAGAGACCCAGTACTTC.